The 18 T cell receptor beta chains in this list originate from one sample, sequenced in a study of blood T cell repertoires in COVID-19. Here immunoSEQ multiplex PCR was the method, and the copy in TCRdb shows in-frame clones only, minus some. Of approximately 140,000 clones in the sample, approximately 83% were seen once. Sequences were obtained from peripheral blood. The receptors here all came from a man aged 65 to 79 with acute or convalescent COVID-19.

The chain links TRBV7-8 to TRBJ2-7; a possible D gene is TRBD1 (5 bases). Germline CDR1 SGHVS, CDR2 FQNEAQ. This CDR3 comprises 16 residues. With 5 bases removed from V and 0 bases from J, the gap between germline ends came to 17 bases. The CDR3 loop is CASSRDGSGISYEQYF. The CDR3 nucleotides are TGTGCCAGCAGCAGAGATGGGTCAGGGATCTCCTACGAGCAGTACTTC. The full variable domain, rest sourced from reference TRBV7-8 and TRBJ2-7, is GAGVSQSPRYKVAKRGQDVALRCDPISGHVSLFWYQQALGQGPEFLTYFQNEAQLDKSGLPSDRFFAERPEGSVSTLKIQRTQQEDSAVYLCASSRDGSGISYEQYFGPGTRLTVT.

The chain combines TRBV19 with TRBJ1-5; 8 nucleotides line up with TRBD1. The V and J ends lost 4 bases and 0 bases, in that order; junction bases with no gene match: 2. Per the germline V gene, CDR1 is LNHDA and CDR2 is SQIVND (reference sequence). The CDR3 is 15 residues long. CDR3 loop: CASSTGGGSNQPQHF. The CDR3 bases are TGTGCCAGTAGTACAGGGGGCGGTAGCAATCAGCCCCAGCATTTT.

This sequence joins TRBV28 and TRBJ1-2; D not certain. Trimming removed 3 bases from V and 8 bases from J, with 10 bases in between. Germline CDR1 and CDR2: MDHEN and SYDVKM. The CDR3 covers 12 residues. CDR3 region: CASSFKDWGYTF. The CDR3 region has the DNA TGTGCCAGCAGTTTTAAAGACTGGGGCTACACCTTC.

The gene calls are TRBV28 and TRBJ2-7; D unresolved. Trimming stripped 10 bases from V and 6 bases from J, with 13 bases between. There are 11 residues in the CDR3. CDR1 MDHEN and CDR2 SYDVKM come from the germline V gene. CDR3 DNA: TGTGCCATGGCGGCACTTGGCGAGCAGTACTTC. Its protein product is CAMAALGEQYF.

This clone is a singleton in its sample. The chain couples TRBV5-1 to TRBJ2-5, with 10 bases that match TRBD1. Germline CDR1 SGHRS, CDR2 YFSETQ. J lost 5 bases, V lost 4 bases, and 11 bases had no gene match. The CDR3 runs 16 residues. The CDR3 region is CASSDGQGGIAETQYF. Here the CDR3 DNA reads TGCGCCAGCAGCGATGGACAGGGGGGTATTGCGGAGACCCAGTACTTC.

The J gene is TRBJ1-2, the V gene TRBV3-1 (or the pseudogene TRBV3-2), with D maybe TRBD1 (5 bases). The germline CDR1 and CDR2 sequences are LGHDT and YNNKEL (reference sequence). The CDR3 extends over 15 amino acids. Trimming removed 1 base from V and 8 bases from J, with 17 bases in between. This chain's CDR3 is CASSQVPADTGGYTF. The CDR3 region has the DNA TGTGCCAGCAGCCAAGTACCGGCGGACACCGGAGGCTACACCTTC.

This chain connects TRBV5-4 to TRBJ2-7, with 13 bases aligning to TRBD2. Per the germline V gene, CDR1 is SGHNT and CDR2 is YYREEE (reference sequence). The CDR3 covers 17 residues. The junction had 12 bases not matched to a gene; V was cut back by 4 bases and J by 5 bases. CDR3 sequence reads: CASSKGTSGRAHNEQYF. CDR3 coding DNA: TGTGCCAGCAGCAAAGGTACTAGCGGGAGGGCCCATAACGAGCAGTACTTC.

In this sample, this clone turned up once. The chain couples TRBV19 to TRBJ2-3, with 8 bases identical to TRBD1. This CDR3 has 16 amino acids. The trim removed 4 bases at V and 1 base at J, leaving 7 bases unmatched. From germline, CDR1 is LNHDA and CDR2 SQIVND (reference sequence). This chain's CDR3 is CASSKAGGIGTDTQYF. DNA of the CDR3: TGTGCCAGTAGTAAGGCAGGGGGCATAGGCACAGATACGCAGTATTTT.

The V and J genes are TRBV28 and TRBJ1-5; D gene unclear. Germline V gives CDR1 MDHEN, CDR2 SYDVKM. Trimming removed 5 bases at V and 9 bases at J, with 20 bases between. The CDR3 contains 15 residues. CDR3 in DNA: TGTGCCAGCAGTCTCCCCACTATGGTAGGCCGGCCCCAGCATTTT. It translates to CASSLPTMVGRPQHF.

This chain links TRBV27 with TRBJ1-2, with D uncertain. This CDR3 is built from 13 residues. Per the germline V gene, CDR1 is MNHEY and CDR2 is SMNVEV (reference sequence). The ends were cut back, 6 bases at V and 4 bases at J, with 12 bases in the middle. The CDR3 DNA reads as TGTGCCAGCAGCTCCGGAGAGAGCTATGGCTACACCTTC. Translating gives CASSSGESYGYTF.

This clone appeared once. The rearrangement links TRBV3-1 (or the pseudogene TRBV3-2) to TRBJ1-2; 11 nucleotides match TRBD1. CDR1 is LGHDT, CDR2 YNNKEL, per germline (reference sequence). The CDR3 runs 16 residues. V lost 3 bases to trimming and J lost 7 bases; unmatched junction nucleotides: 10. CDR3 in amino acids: CASSQSPPGTGGGYTF. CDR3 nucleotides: TGTGCCAGCAGCCAGTCCCCGCCCGGGACAGGGGGTGGCTACACCTTC.

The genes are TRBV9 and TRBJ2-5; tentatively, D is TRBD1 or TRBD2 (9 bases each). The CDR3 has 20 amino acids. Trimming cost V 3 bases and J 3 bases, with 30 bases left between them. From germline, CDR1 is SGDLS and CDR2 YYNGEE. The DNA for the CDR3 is TGTGCCAGCAGCGCGAGGGACAGGGTCACGCTAGCGGGAAGAGAAGAGACCCAGTACTTC. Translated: CASSARDRVTLAGREETQYF. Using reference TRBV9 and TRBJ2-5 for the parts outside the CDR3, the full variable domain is DSGVTQTPKHLITATGQRVTLRCSPRSGDLSVYWYQQSLDQGLQFLIQYYNGEERAKGNILERFSAQQFPDLHSELNLSSLELGDSALYFCASSARDRVTLAGREETQYFGPGTRLLVL.

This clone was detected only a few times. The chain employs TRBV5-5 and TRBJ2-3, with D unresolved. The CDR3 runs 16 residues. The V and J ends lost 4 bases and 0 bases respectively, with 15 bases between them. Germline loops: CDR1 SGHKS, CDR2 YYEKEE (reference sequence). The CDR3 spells CASSTRLDHSTDTQYF. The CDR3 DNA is TGTGCCAGCAGCACTCGTCTAGATCATAGCACAGATACGCAGTATTTT.

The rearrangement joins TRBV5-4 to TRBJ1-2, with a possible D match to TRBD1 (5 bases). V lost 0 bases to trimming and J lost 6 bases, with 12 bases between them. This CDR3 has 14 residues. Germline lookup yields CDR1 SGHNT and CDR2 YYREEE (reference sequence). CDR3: CASSLETGGNGYTF. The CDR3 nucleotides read TGTGCCAGCAGCTTGGAGACGGGGGGGAATGGCTACACCTTC.

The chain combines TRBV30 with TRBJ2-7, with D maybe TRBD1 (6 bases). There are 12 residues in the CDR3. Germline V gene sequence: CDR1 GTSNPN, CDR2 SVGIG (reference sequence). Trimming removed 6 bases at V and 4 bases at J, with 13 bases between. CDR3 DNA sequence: TGTGCCTGCGCGGACGGACAGTACGAGCAGTACTTC. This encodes CACADGQYEQYF.

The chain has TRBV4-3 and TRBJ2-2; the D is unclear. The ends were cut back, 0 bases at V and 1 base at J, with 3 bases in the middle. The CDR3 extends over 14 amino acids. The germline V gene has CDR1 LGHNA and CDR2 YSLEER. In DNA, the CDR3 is TGCGCCAGCAGCCAAGACAGGAACACCGGGGAGCTGTTTTTT. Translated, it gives CASSQDRNTGELFF.

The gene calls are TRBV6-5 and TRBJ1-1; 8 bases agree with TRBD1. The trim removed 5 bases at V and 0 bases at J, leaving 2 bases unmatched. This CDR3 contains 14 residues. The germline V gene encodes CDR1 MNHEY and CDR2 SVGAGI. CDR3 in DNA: TGTGCCAGCAGTAAGGGACAGGTGAACACTGAAGCTTTCTTT. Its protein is CASSKGQVNTEAFF.

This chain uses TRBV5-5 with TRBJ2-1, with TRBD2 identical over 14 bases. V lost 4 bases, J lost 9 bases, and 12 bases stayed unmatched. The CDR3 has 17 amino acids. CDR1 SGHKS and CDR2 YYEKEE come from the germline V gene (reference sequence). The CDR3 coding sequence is TGTGCCAGCAGCCGGGACAGCGGGACTAGCGGGAGAGGTGAGCAGTTCTTC. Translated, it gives CASSRDSGTSGRGEQFF. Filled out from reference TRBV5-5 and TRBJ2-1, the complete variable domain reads DAGVTQSPTHLIKTRGQQVTLRCSPISGHKSVSWYQQVLGQGPQFIFQYYEKEERGRGNFPDRFSARQFPNYSSELNVNALLLGDSALYLCASSRDSGTSGRGEQFFGPGTRLTVL.